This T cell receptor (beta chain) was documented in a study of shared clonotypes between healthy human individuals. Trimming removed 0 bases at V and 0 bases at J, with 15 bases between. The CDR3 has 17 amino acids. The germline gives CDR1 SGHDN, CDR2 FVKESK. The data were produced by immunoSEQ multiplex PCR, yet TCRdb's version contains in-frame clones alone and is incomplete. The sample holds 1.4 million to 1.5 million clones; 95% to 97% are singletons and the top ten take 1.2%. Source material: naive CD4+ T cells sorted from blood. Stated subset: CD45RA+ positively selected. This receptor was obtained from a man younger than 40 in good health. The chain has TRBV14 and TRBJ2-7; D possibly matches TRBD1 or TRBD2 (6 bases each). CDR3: CASSQERGADLSYEQYF. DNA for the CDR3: TGTGCCAGCAGCCAAGAAAGGGGGGCAGACCTCTCCTACGAGCAGTACTTC.